The 11 T cell receptor beta chains presented below share a single source sample, sequenced in a study of Ad26.COV2.S vaccination and SARS-CoV-2 variants. The treatment here: some 20 received Ad26.COV2.S at low or high dose, single or two shots; about 5 received placebo; per-sample allocation not given. Day 63 after the first vaccine or placebo injection was the time point for sampling. Assay used: immunoSEQ multiplex PCR; TCRdb lists only in-frame clones, some missing. The table includes around 300,000 clones, 88% detected once. The sample in question was peripheral blood, obtained in a trial of Ad26.COV2.S vaccine versus placebo. These receptor sequences come from a person aged 18-60 years who received the Ad26.COV2.S COVID-19 vaccine or a placebo.

On this clone itself: The germline gene is not matched at one end of the junction; a read error may be the cause. The gene calls are TRBV14 and TRBJ1-1; the D gene is possibly TRBD1 (5 bases). CDR1 and CDR2 (germline): SGHDN, FVKESK. CDR3 length: 14 amino acids. CDR3: CASSHRGMNAEAFF. In DNA, the CDR3 is TGTGCCAGCAGCCATCGGGGGATGAACGCTGAAGCTTTCTTT.

V gene TRBV6-5 combines with J gene TRBJ2-5; D uncertain. The V end was cut by 6 bases, the J end by 3 bases, with 11 bases between. CDR1 and CDR2 (germline): MNHEY, SVGAGI. CDR3 length equals 13 residues. The CDR3 here is CASSVPGEETQYF. CDR3 bases: TGTGCCAGCAGCGTCCCCGGCGAAGAGACCCAGTACTTC.

J is TRBJ1-6 and V is TRBV9; 9 positions match TRBD1. This CDR3 has 16 amino acids. Looked up from germline, CDR1 is SGDLS and CDR2 is YYNGEE. Unmatched junction bases numbered 8, after V lost 3 bases and J lost 7 bases. CDR3 nucleotide sequence: TGTGCCAGCAGCGGTAGTGGGGACAGGGTCAATTCACCCCTCCACTTT. Translating it yields CASSGSGDRVNSPLHF.

This clone appeared a single time. The V call is TRBV28, the J call TRBJ2-7; tentatively, D is TRBD2 (7 bases). V was shortened by 2 bases and J by 0 bases, with 20 bases between the two germline ends. The CDR3 is 18 residues long. The germline gives CDR1 MDHEN, CDR2 SYDVKM. CDR3 protein: CASSLPGLARGGSYEQYF. The CDR3 nucleotides are TGTGCCAGCAGTTTACCCGGGCTAGCGAGGGGGGGCTCCTACGAGCAGTACTTC.

The chain carries TRBV5-4 and TRBJ2-3; 8 bases are a match to TRBD2. V was clipped by 6 bases and J by 1 base; unmatched bases: 10. CDR3 length equals 16 residues. Germline CDR1 reads SGHNT; CDR2 reads YYREEE (reference sequence). The CDR3 spells CASTRGAGGGTDTQYF. The DNA of the CDR3 is TGTGCCAGCACCCGGGGGGCGGGGGGCGGCACAGATACGCAGTATTTT.

The rearrangement joins TRBV9 to TRBJ1-3; D unresolved. The CDR3 contains 12 residues. Trimming removed 0 bases from V and 11 bases from J, with 9 bases in between. Germline-derived CDR1 and CDR2 are SGDLS and YYNGEE. CDR3 amino acids: CASSVEQAPIYF. CDR3 in DNA: TGTGCCAGCAGCGTAGAGCAGGCCCCCATATATTTT.

V usage is TRBV29-1 and J usage is TRBJ1-1; 7 bases match TRBD1. The germline V gene encodes CDR1 SQVTM and CDR2 ANQGSEA. The CDR3 totals 16 residues. Unmatched junction bases numbered 15, after V lost 4 bases and J lost 4 bases. The CDR3 here is CSVAGGGRGGGTEAFF. In nucleotides, the CDR3 is TGCAGCGTTGCGGGAGGTGGCAGGGGGGGTGGCACTGAAGCTTTCTTT.

The V gene is TRBV11-1, the J gene TRBJ1-3, with TRBD1 as a possible D gene (5 bases). There are 14 residues in the CDR3. Trimming took off 6 bases at V and 2 bases at J, with 11 bases between the two ends. The germline gives CDR1 SGHAT, CDR2 FQDESV (reference sequence). CDR3 sequence reads: CASSKTDTGNTIYF. The CDR3 DNA is TGTGCCAGCAGTAAGACGGACACTGGAAACACCATATATTTT. Complete variable domain (other parts from reference TRBV11-1 and TRBJ1-3): EAEVAQSPRYKITEKSQAVAFWCDPISGHATLYWYRQILGQGPELLVQFQDESVVDDSQLPKDRFSAERLKGVDSTLKIQPAELGDSAMYLCASSKTDTGNTIYFGEGSWLTVV.

The chain links TRBV9 to TRBJ2-3; D may be TRBD2 (5 bases). This CDR3 comprises 16 residues. Germline values: CDR1 SGDLS, CDR2 YYNGEE. V gave up 3 bases and J gave up 2 bases, with 16 bases separating them. CDR3 amino acids: CASSASDSTFTDTQYF. The CDR3 region has the DNA TGTGCCAGCAGCGCGTCGGACTCGACCTTCACAGATACGCAGTATTTT.

The chain joins TRBV16 to TRBJ2-5; D is uncertain. Germline-derived CDR1 and CDR2 are KGHSY and FQNENV. V was clipped by 7 bases and J by 2 bases, with 5 bases between them. This CDR3 region has 11 residues. The DNA of the CDR3 is TGTGCCAGCACCGTACAAGAGACCCAGTACTTC. It translates to CASTVQETQYF.

The V call is TRBV4-1, the J call TRBJ1-3, with D uncertain. CDR3 length: 15 amino acids. V was clipped by 3 bases and J by 0 bases, with 9 bases between them. CDR1 is MGHRA and CDR2 is YSYEKL in the germline V gene. CDR3 protein: CASSQLHSSGNTIYF. CDR3 coding DNA: TGCGCCAGCAGCCAGTTACATAGCTCTGGAAACACCATATATTTT.